This T cell receptor (beta chain) was sequenced in a study of regulatory T cells in long-lasting Graves disease. Overall study results and limits: TCR diversity was lower in persistent Graves' patients than in newly diagnosed ones. Persistent disease preferred TRBV28, TRBJ1-2 and TRBJ2-5; new disease, TRBV20-1 and TRBJ2-1.

Germline V gives CDR1 MDHEN, CDR2 SYDVKM. The V and J ends lost 6 bases and 8 bases respectively, with 13 bases between them. The CDR3 extends over 13 amino acids. Arm-PCR with iRepertoire HTBI primers amplified the CDR3 regions for these TCR beta libraries. Each CDR3 protein gets one entry after TCRdb re-called the multiplex PCR reads with MiXCR. The table lists about 530,000 distinct CDR3 sequences, roughly 15% of them singletons. The time point denotes: newly diagnosed GD, antithyroid drugs for less than 3 months. The TCR library was made from RNA that had been extracted from PBMCs in TRIzol. This clonotype was found many times. The antigen is unknown. These data also featured in a second study, about T cells in Graves' hyperthyroidism and ophthalmopathy. Turning to that study: The HTBI set primed first-round TCR CDR3 RT-PCR. From stable hyperthyroidism, ophthalmopathy was separated by a 13 V-J model.

The sample was peripheral blood mononuclear cells (PBMCs), taken at new diagnosis, from a patient treated with antithyroid drugs. This sequence was found in a woman between 40 and 65 years old with Graves disease. The gene calls are TRBV28 and TRBJ1-4; no firm D call. CDR3 loop: CASRAPPNEKLFF. The CDR3 nucleotides read TGTGCCAGCAGGGCTCCTCCGAACGAAAAACTGTTTTTT.